The entry that follows covers one TCR beta chain sequence. The antigen remains undetermined. Profiling relied on immunoSEQ multiplex PCR, and the TCRdb table lists in-frame clones only, not all of them. The sample includes about 960,000 clones, approximately 76% of them seen just once. The sample originates from a study of shared clonotypes between healthy human individuals. General study findings and limits: Apart from blood, nothing was sampled; tissue repertoires likely differ.

CDR3 length: 16 amino acids. Germline V lookup: CDR1 MDHEN, CDR2 SYDVKM. Trimming cost V 5 bases and J 0 bases, with 15 bases left between them. It was into CD45RA+ naive and CD45RA-negative memory subsets that the CD4+ cells were split. Sequencing was done on a sample of memory CD4+ T cells sorted from blood. The subset denotes: CD45RA-negative fraction. The genes are TRBV28 and TRBJ2-3; possibly TRBD1 for D (7 bases). The clonotype originates from a man between 18 and 35 years old in good health. The CDR3 loop is CASSGPGGPSTDTQYF. In DNA, the CDR3 is TGTGCCAGCAGTGGCCCAGGGGGGCCTAGCACAGATACGCAGTATTTT.